This TCR beta chain was observed in a study of cytomegalovirus exposure and HLA in healthy donors. On this clone itself: The antigen is not known.

Trimming removed 4 bases from V and 1 base from J, with 7 bases in between. Germline V gene sequence: CDR1 SNHLY, CDR2 FYNNEI. The length of the CDR3 is 13 residues. Generated by immunoSEQ multiplex PCR, the TCRdb table keeps only in-frame clones and is missing some. This sample has over 250,000 clones, with approximately 86% found just once. A roughly 130-subject validation cohort, separate from the approximately 720-subject first cohort, supplied the donors. Overall study findings and caveats: According to the study, 160 or so TCR beta chains were cytomegalovirus-associated.

The sequenced material came from PBMCs. The gene calls are TRBV2 and TRBJ2-5; D might be TRBD1 (6 bases). The TCR comes from a woman aged 18-29 years in good health and CMV-seronegative. CDR3 region: CASSGGPQETQYF. DNA for the CDR3: TGTGCCAGCAGTGGGGGGCCCCAAGAGACCCAGTACTTC.